This is a list of T cell receptor beta chains from one sample in a study of human CD8 memory T cell subsets. TCRdb re-called the 5' RACE reads, yielding one record per CDR3 amino acid sequence without DNA. The table lists approximately 12,000 distinct CDR3 sequences. Sequencing was performed on CD8+ T cells from PBMCs. The receptors stem from a human donor in good health. CDR3s include the opening cysteine and the closing phenylalanine or tryptophan. Only some rows state a clone size, as once, few, many or a class for expanded clones.

>TRBV13|TRBJ1-1|NA
CASSLERDAEAFF
>TRBV15|TRBJ2-3|medium-sized
CATSRPRDPSTDTQYF
>TRBV12-3/TRBV12-4|TRBJ1-3|medium-sized
CASSPGDAVGNTIYF
>TRBV15|TRBJ1-6|NA
CATSNHRGLNSPLHF
>TRBV7-9|TRBJ2-2|NA
CASSGGDFYDYTGELFF
>TRBV7-9|TRBJ2-7|NA
CASCGGTYEQYF
>TRBV10-2|TRBJ2-3|NA
CASGQGGTDTQYF
>TRBV11-1|TRBJ2-2|NA
CASSLSHTGELFF
>TRBV28|TRBJ2-7|NA
CASSPGGHEQYF
>TRBV12-5|TRBJ2-7|NA
CASGLVPDRGAYEQYF
>TRBV27|TRBJ2-5|NA
CASSLIAGGLETQYF
>TRBV20-1|TRBJ2-1|NA
CSARSLAGGPIGEQFF
>TRBV20-1|TRBJ2-1|medium-sized
CSAMRLAGVIRGNEQFF
>TRBV5-6|TRBJ2-1|NA
CASSPVMGSSYNEQFF
>TRBV7-7|TRBJ2-1|NA
CASSLGSGTNNEQFF
>TRBV4-2|TRBJ2-7|NA
CASSQDLLGQTYEQYF
>TRBV12-3/TRBV12-4|TRBJ2-7|medium-sized
CASSSGLAVYEQYF
>TRBV4-3|TRBJ2-1|NA
CASSLHRGPLEQFF
>TRBV3-1|TRBJ2-1|NA
CASRPGTSGAEYNEQFF
>TRBV27|TRBJ2-2|NA
CASSWTGNGELFF
>TRBV19|TRBJ2-7|medium-sized
CASSPGQGGYEQYF
>TRBV15|TRBJ2-1|NA
CATSGIGGTYNEQFF
>TRBV29-1|TRBJ2-4|medium-sized
CSVEVLGGVGNIQYF
>TRBV11-2|TRBJ2-1|NA
CASSLDLAPNEQFF
>TRBV28|TRBJ2-3|medium-sized
CASSYPSEGSTDTQYF
>TRBV10-3|TRBJ2-3|NA
CAIRAGLADTDTQYF
>TRBV21-1|TRBJ1-5|large
CASKSDRDSNQPQHF
>TRBV12-3/TRBV12-4|TRBJ2-7|NA
CASSLGTLRARNYYEQYF